A selection of T cell receptor beta chains follows, all from one sample in a study of blood T cell repertoires in COVID-19. Profiled with immunoSEQ multiplex PCR; TCRdb holds only in-frame clones, not every one. Found here are some 90,000 clones, over 80% of them singletons; the top ten hold about an eighth. The sequenced material came from peripheral blood. The receptor set was obtained from a human donor in a cohort sampled during active COVID-19. Each CDR3 is given with its conserved first and last residue. The order of the fields is D gene, V gene, CDR3 length, J gene, clone size, CDR3 protein, CDR3 DNA. D genes are given only for firm matches. Not every row has a clone size; where given, it reads once, few, many or a size class.

D gene: TRBD2
V gene: TRBV30
CDR3 length: 15
J gene: TRBJ2-7
clone size: NA
CDR3 protein: CAWSSGEGGGYEQYF
CDR3 DNA: TGTGCCTGGAGTTCCGGGGAGGGCGGCGGGTACGAGCAGTACTTC

D gene: NA
V gene: TRBV18
CDR3 length: 16
J gene: TRBJ1-1
clone size: NA
CDR3 protein: CASSPSGGRMDTEAFF
CDR3 DNA: TGTGCCAGCTCACCTTCCGGGGGGCGCATGGACACTGAAGCTTTCTTT

D gene: NA
V gene: TRBV19
CDR3 length: 14
J gene: TRBJ2-3
clone size: NA
CDR3 protein: CASSIWQGTDTQYF
CDR3 DNA: TGTGCCAGTAGTATTTGGCAGGGCACAGATACGCAGTATTTT

D gene: NA
V gene: TRBV11-3
CDR3 length: 15
J gene: TRBJ2-3
clone size: NA
CDR3 protein: CASSLRGGAQDTQYF
CDR3 DNA: TGTGCCAGCAGCTTAAGAGGGGGTGCACAAGATACGCAGTATTTT

D gene: NA
V gene: TRBV7-2
CDR3 length: 15
J gene: TRBJ1-3
clone size: NA
CDR3 protein: CASSLGPGSGNTIYF
CDR3 DNA: TGTGCCAGCAGCTTAGGACCAGGCTCTGGAAACACCATATATTTT

D gene: NA
V gene: TRBV19
CDR3 length: 15
J gene: TRBJ1-5
clone size: NA
CDR3 protein: CASSPGGALDQPQHF
CDR3 DNA: TGTGCCAGTAGCCCCGGGGGGGCTCTTGATCAGCCCCAGCATTTT

D gene: NA
V gene: TRBV7-3
CDR3 length: 13
J gene: TRBJ1-5
clone size: NA
CDR3 protein: CASSLDGLSAQHF
CDR3 DNA: TGTGCCAGCAGCTTAGACGGGTTGAGTGCCCAGCATTTT

D gene: NA
V gene: TRBV30
CDR3 length: 15
J gene: TRBJ2-2
clone size: NA
CDR3 protein: CAWKGAGVYTGELFF
CDR3 DNA: TGTGCCTGGAAAGGGGCAGGGGTTTATACCGGGGAGCTGTTTTTT

D gene: NA
V gene: TRBV15
CDR3 length: 14
J gene: TRBJ2-7
clone size: once
CDR3 protein: CATSRVGSGYEQYF
CDR3 DNA: TGTGCCACCAGCAGAGTTGGATCAGGTTACGAGCAGTACTTC

D gene: TRBD1
V gene: TRBV18
CDR3 length: 14
J gene: TRBJ1-1
clone size: NA
CDR3 protein: CASSSETGATEAFF
CDR3 DNA: TGTGCCAGCTCGTCGGAGACAGGGGCCACTGAAGCTTTCTTT

D gene: TRBD1
V gene: TRBV5-4
CDR3 length: 18
J gene: TRBJ2-7
clone size: NA
CDR3 protein: CASSLGGGLTGFRYEQYF
CDR3 DNA: TGTGCCAGCAGCTTGGGGGGTGGACTGACAGGGTTTCGCTACGAGCAGTACTTC

D gene: NA
V gene: TRBV6-1
CDR3 length: 14
J gene: TRBJ1-5
clone size: once
CDR3 protein: CASSEAVRNQPQHF
CDR3 DNA: TGTGCCAGCAGTGAAGCGGTGAGGAATCAGCCCCAGCATTTT

D gene: NA
V gene: TRBV6-5
CDR3 length: 14
J gene: TRBJ2-5
clone size: NA
CDR3 protein: CASIPTAAQETQYF
CDR3 DNA: TGTGCCAGCATTCCAACAGCGGCACAAGAGACCCAGTACTTC

D gene: NA
V gene: TRBV2
CDR3 length: 13
J gene: TRBJ2-2
clone size: few
CDR3 protein: CASRAQGTGELFF
CDR3 DNA: TGTGCCAGCAGGGCACAGGGCACCGGGGAGCTGTTTTTT

D gene: TRBD2
V gene: TRBV7-2
CDR3 length: 15
J gene: TRBJ2-1
clone size: NA
CDR3 protein: CASTPTSGTYNEQFF
CDR3 DNA: TGTGCCAGCACCCCGACTAGCGGGACCTACAATGAGCAGTTCTTC

D gene: NA
V gene: TRBV18
CDR3 length: 18
J gene: TRBJ2-7
clone size: NA
CDR3 protein: CASSPAPPLGGSSYEQYF
CDR3 DNA: TGTGCCAGCTCACCTGCTCCCCCTTTAGGGGGAAGCTCCTACGAGCAGTACTTC

D gene: NA
V gene: TRBV9
CDR3 length: 12
J gene: TRBJ1-1
clone size: NA
CDR3 protein: CASSVVGGEAFF
CDR3 DNA: TGTGCCAGCAGCGTAGTGGGGGGTGAAGCTTTCTTT

D gene: NA
V gene: TRBV6-1
CDR3 length: 15
J gene: TRBJ1-2
clone size: few
CDR3 protein: CASSEAETAAYGYTF
CDR3 DNA: TGTGCCAGCAGTGAAGCGGAAACAGCGGCCTATGGCTACACCTTC

D gene: NA
V gene: TRBV4-2
CDR3 length: 17
J gene: TRBJ2-7
clone size: NA
CDR3 protein: CASSQALRTQRSYEQYF
CDR3 DNA: TGTGCCAGCAGCCAAGCTCTAAGGACTCAGAGATCCTACGAGCAGTACTTC

D gene: NA
V gene: TRBV15
CDR3 length: 12
J gene: TRBJ1-5
clone size: NA
CDR3 protein: CATSRLEQPQHF
CDR3 DNA: TGTGCCACCAGCAGACTCGAGCAGCCCCAGCATTTT

D gene: TRBD2
V gene: TRBV5-1
CDR3 length: 15
J gene: TRBJ2-4
clone size: NA
CDR3 protein: CASSTSGGLLNIQYF
CDR3 DNA: TGCGCCAGCAGCACATCGGGGGGGTTGTTAAACATTCAGTACTTC

D gene: NA
V gene: TRBV5-1
CDR3 length: 14
J gene: TRBJ1-1
clone size: NA
CDR3 protein: CASSLGGGSTEAFF
CDR3 DNA: TGCGCCAGCAGCTTGGGTGGGGGCTCCACTGAAGCTTTCTTT

D gene: NA
V gene: TRBV9
CDR3 length: 16
J gene: TRBJ2-1
clone size: once
CDR3 protein: CASSAIKRATYNEQFF
CDR3 DNA: TGTGCCAGCAGCGCCATCAAGCGGGCCACCTACAATGAGCAGTTCTTC

D gene: NA
V gene: TRBV19
CDR3 length: 14
J gene: TRBJ2-1
clone size: NA
CDR3 protein: CASSRRASYNEQFF
CDR3 DNA: TGTGCCAGTAGTCGGCGGGCCTCCTACAATGAGCAGTTCTTC

D gene: TRBD2
V gene: TRBV5-8
CDR3 length: 15
J gene: TRBJ2-5
clone size: NA
CDR3 protein: CASSFGFGGEETQYF
CDR3 DNA: TGTGCCAGCAGCTTTGGTTTTGGGGGGGAAGAGACCCAGTACTTC

D gene: NA
V gene: TRBV11-1
CDR3 length: 15
J gene: TRBJ2-1
clone size: NA
CDR3 protein: CASSLMDYRGNEQFF
CDR3 DNA: TGTGCCAGCAGCCTGATGGACTACAGGGGTAATGAGCAGTTCTTC

D gene: TRBD1
V gene: TRBV4-3
CDR3 length: 16
J gene: TRBJ2-7
clone size: NA
CDR3 protein: CASSRYQTGGVYEQYF
CDR3 DNA: TGCGCCAGCAGCCGATACCAGACAGGGGGCGTTTACGAGCAGTACTTC

D gene: TRBD1
V gene: TRBV2
CDR3 length: 15
J gene: TRBJ2-3
clone size: NA
CDR3 protein: CASIQDRESTDTQYF
CDR3 DNA: TGTGCCAGTATACAGGACAGGGAGAGCACAGATACGCAGTATTTT

D gene: NA
V gene: TRBV6-2/TRBV6-3
CDR3 length: 16
J gene: TRBJ1-2
clone size: NA
CDR3 protein: CASRYTTALPFYGYTF
CDR3 DNA: TGTGCCAGCAGATACACGACAGCGCTCCCTTTCTATGGCTACACCTTC

D gene: TRBD1
V gene: TRBV5-4
CDR3 length: 15
J gene: TRBJ2-1
clone size: NA
CDR3 protein: CASSFSGTGRYEQFF
CDR3 DNA: TGTGCCAGCAGCTTCTCCGGGACAGGGAGGTATGAGCAGTTCTTC

D gene: TRBD2
V gene: TRBV11-2
CDR3 length: 16
J gene: TRBJ2-7
clone size: once
CDR3 protein: CASSLGRRAGAYEQYF
CDR3 DNA: TGTGCCAGCAGCTTGGGCCGTCGAGCGGGAGCCTACGAGCAGTACTTC

D gene: NA
V gene: TRBV12-3/TRBV12-4
CDR3 length: 13
J gene: TRBJ1-1
clone size: once
CDR3 protein: CASRRELNTEAFF
CDR3 DNA: TGTGCCAGCAGGCGGGAGTTGAACACTGAAGCTTTCTTT

D gene: TRBD2
V gene: TRBV28
CDR3 length: 13
J gene: TRBJ2-1
clone size: NA
CDR3 protein: CASSPWTSAEQFF
CDR3 DNA: TGTGCCAGCAGTCCATGGACTAGCGCTGAGCAGTTCTTC

D gene: TRBD1
V gene: TRBV5-4
CDR3 length: 14
J gene: TRBJ1-4
clone size: few
CDR3 protein: CASSSRQGGEKLFF
CDR3 DNA: TGTGCCAGCAGCTCCAGACAGGGCGGTGAAAAACTGTTTTTT

D gene: NA
V gene: TRBV10-2
CDR3 length: 13
J gene: TRBJ1-2
clone size: once
CDR3 protein: CASSTGGNYGYTF
CDR3 DNA: TGCGCCAGCAGTACGGGGGGGAACTATGGCTACACCTTC

D gene: TRBD1
V gene: TRBV10-2
CDR3 length: 13
J gene: TRBJ1-5
clone size: few
CDR3 protein: CASRDTGDQPQHF
CDR3 DNA: TGCGCCAGCAGAGACACAGGGGATCAGCCCCAGCATTTT